This T cell receptor beta chain was observed in a study of blood T cells in healthy people across ages. CDR1 is SNHLY and CDR2 is FYNNEI in the germline V gene. Trimming stripped 7 bases from V and 5 bases from J, with 13 bases between. The CDR3 length is 13 residues. Combining a sample-barcoded 5' primer with a J-beta primer mix, a second PCR ran for about 6 to 11 cycles. TCRdb itself ran the 5' RACE reads through MiXCR, one entry per CDR3 protein. The table records approximately 1.5 million distinct CDR3 sequences, about 42% of them present only once. The specimen was blood. The chain is built from TRBV2 and TRBJ2-3; D is unclear. The origin of this receptor is a woman aged 18-30 years in good health. CDR3 coding DNA: TGTGCCAGCACCCGGGCCCAAGGAGATACGCAGTATTTT. Its translation: CASTRAQGDTQYF.